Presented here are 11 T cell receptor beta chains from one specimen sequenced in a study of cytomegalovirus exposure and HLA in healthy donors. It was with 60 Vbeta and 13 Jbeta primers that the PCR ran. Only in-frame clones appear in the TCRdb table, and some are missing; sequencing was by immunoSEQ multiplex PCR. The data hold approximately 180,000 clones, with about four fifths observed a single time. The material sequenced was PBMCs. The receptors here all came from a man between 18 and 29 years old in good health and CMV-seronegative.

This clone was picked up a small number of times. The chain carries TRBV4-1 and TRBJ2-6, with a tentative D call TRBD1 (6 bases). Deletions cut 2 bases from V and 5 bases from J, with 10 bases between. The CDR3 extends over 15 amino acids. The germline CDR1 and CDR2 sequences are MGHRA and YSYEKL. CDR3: CASSQQGNWANVLTF. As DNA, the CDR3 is TGCGCCAGCAGCCAACAGGGGAATTGGGCCAACGTCCTGACTTTC.

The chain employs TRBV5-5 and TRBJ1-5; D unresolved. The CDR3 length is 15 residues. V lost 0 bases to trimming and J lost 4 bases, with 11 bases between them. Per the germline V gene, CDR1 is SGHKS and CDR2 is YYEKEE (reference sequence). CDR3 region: CASSLVAGDNQPQHF. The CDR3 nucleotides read TGTGCCAGCAGCTTGGTAGCCGGGGATAATCAGCCCCAGCATTTT.

CDR3 amino acids: CASSLYGAGANVLTF. The CDR3 DNA is TGTGCCAGCAGTTTATACGGGGCTGGGGCCAACGTCCTGACTTTC. This chain uses TRBV27 with TRBJ2-6; D perhaps matches TRBD2 (5 bases). Trimming cost V 1 base and J 2 bases, with 6 bases left between them. Germline values: CDR1 MNHEY, CDR2 SMNVEV (reference sequence). The CDR3 is 15 amino acids.

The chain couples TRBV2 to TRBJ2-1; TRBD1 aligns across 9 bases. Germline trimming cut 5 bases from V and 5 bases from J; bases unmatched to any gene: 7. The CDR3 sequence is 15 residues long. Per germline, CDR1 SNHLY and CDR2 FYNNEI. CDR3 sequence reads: CASSPTGGLHNEQFF. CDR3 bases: TGTGCCAGCAGTCCAACAGGGGGCCTTCACAATGAGCAGTTCTTC.

CDR3 region: CASSWGGRNTEAFF. CDR3 nucleotides: TGCGCCAGCAGCTGGGGGGGTCGGAACACTGAAGCTTTCTTT. The V and J genes are TRBV5-1 and TRBJ1-1; a possible D gene is TRBD1 (5 bases). The CDR3 is 14 amino acids. Trimming removed 3 bases from V and 1 base from J, with 10 bases in between. The germline CDR1 and CDR2 sequences are SGHRS and YFSETQ.

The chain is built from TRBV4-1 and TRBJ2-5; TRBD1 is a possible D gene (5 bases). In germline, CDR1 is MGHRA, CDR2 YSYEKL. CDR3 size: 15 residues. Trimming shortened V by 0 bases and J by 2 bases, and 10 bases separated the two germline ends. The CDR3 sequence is CASSQEGRTQETQYF. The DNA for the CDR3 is TGCGCCAGCAGCCAAGAAGGCAGGACACAAGAGACCCAGTACTTC.

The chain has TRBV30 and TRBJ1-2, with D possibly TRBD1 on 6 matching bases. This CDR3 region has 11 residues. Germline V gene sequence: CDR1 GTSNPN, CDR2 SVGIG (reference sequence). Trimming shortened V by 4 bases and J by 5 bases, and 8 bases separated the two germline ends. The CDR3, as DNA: TGTGCCTGGACTACAGGGTATGGCTACACCTTC. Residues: CAWTTGYGYTF.

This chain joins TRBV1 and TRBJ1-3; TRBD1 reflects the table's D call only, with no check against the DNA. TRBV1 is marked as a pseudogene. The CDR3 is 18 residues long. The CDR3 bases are TGCACCAGCAGCCAGTCGACACGTTGTTCCTCCTCTGGAAACACCATATATTTT. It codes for CTSSQSTRCSSSGNTIYF.

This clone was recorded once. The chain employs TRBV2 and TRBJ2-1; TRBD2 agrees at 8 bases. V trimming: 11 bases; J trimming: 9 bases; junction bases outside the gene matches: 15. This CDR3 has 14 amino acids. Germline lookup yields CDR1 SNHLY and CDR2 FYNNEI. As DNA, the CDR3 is TGTGCCTTCGCGCGAATAGGGACTAGTGGTGAGCAGTTCTTC. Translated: CAFARIGTSGEQFF.

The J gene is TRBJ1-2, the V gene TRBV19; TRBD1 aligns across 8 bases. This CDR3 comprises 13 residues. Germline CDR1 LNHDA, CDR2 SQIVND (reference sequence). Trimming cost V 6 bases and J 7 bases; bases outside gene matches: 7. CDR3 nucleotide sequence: TGTGCCAGTAGAAGACAGGGGATGGGTGGCTACACCTTC. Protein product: CASRRQGMGGYTF.

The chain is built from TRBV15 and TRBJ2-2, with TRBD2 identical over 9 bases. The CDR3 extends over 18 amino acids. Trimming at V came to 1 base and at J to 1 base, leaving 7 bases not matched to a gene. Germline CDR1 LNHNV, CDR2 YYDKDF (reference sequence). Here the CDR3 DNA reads TGTGCCACCAGCAGAGGCTTCAGGACTAGCGAGAACACCGGGGAGCTGTTTTTT. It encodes CATSRGFRTSENTGELFF.